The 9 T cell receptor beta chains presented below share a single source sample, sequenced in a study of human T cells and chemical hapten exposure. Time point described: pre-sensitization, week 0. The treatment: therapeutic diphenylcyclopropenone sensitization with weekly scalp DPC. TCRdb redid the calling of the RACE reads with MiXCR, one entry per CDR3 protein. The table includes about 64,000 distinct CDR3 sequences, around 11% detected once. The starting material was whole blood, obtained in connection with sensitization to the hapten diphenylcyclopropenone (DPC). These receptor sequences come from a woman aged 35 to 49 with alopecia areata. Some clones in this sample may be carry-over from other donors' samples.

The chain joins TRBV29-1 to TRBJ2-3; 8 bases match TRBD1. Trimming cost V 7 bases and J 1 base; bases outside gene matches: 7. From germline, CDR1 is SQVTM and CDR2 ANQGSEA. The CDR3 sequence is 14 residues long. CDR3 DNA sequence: TGCAGCGCGGGACAGGCGGGCGGCACAGATACGCAGTATTTT. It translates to CSAGQAGGTDTQYF.

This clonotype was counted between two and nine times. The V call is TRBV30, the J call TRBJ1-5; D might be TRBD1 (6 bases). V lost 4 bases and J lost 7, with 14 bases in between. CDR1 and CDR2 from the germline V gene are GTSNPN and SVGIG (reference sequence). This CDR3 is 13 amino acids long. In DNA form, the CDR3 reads TGTGCCTGGAACAATAAGGGGGGGCAGCCCCAGCATTTT. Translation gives CAWNNKGGQPQHF.

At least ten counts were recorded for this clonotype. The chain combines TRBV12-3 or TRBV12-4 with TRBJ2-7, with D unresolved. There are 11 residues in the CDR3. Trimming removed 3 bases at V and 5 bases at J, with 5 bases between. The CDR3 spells CASSLAHEQYF. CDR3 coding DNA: TGTGCCAGCAGTTTGGCCCACGAGCAGTACTTC.

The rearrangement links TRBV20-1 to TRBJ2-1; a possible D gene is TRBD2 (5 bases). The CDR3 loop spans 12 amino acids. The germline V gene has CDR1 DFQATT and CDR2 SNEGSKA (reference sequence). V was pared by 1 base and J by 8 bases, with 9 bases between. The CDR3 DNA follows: TGCAGTGCTAGAGTGGCTAGCTATGAGCAGTTCTTC. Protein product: CSARVASYEQFF.

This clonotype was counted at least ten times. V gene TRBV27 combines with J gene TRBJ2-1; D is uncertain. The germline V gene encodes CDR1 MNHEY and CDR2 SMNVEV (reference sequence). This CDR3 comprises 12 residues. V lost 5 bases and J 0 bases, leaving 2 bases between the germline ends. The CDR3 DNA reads TGTGCCAGCAGTCGCTCCTACAATGAGCAGTTCTTC. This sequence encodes CASSRSYNEQFF.

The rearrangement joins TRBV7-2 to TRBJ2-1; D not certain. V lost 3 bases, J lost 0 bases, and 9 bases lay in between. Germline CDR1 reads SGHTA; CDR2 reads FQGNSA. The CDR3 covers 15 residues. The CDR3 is CASSFLGNSYNEQFF. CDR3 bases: TGTGCCAGCAGCTTCTTGGGGAACTCCTACAATGAGCAGTTCTTC. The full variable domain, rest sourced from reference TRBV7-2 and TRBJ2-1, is GAGVSQSPSNKVTEKGKDVELRCDPISGHTALYWYRQSLGQGLEFLIYFQGNSAPDKSGLPSDRFSAERTGGSVSTLTIQRTQQEDSAVYLCASSFLGNSYNEQFFGPGTRLTVL.

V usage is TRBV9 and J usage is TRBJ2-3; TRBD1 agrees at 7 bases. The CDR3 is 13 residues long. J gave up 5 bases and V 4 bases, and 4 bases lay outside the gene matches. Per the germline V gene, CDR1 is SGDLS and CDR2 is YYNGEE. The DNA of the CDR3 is TGTGCCAGCAGCCCCCGGACAGGAGATACGCAGTATTTT. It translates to CASSPRTGDTQYF.

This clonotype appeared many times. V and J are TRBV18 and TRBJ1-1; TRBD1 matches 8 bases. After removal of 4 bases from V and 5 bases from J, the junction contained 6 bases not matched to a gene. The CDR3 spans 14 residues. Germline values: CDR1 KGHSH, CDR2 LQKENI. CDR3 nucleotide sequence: TGTGCCAGCTCACTCCAGGGGGCCGGAACTGAAGCTTTCTTT. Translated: CASSLQGAGTEAFF. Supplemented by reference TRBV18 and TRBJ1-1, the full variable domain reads NAGVMQNPRHLVRRRGQEARLRCSPMKGHSHVYWYRQLPEEGLKFMVYLQKENIIDESGMPKERFSAEFPKEGPSILRIQQVVRGDSAAYFCASSLQGAGTEAFFGQGTRLTVV.

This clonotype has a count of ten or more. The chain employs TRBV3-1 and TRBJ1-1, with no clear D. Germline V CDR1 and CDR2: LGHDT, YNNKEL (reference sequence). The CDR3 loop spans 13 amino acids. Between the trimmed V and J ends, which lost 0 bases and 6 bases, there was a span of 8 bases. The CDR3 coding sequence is TGTGCCAGCAGCCAAGAACGCCGCCCTGAAGCTTTCTTT. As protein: CASSQERRPEAFF. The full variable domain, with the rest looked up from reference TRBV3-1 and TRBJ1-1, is DTAVSQTPKYLVTQMGNDKSIKCEQNLGHDTMYWYKQDSKKFLKIMFSYNNKELIINETVPNRFSPKSPDKAHLNLHINSLELGDSAVYFCASSQERRPEAFFGQGTRLTVV.